Reported below is one T cell receptor (beta chain). Between the trimmed V and J ends, which lost 2 bases and 1 base, there was a span of 16 bases. The CDR3 is 16 amino acids. CDR1 is GTSNPN and CDR2 is SVGIG in the germline V gene (reference sequence). This record belongs to a study of blood T cell repertoires in COVID-19. In the study overall: Sources were T cells, B-cell-depleted T cells, or PBMCs; the material itself was cDNA or gDNA.

Sequenced by immunoSEQ multiplex PCR; TCRdb stores in-frame clones only, minus some. The table lists some 500,000 clones, roughly 89% of them singletons. The sample consisted of peripheral blood. This clonotype originated in a woman aged 45-65 years with COVID-19, enrolled during active disease. This chain links TRBV30 with TRBJ2-3; D is unclear. The CDR3 sequence: CAWSSASGSRTDTQYF. The CDR3 DNA is TGTGCCTGGAGTTCCGCATCCGGGTCCCGCACAGATACGCAGTATTTT.